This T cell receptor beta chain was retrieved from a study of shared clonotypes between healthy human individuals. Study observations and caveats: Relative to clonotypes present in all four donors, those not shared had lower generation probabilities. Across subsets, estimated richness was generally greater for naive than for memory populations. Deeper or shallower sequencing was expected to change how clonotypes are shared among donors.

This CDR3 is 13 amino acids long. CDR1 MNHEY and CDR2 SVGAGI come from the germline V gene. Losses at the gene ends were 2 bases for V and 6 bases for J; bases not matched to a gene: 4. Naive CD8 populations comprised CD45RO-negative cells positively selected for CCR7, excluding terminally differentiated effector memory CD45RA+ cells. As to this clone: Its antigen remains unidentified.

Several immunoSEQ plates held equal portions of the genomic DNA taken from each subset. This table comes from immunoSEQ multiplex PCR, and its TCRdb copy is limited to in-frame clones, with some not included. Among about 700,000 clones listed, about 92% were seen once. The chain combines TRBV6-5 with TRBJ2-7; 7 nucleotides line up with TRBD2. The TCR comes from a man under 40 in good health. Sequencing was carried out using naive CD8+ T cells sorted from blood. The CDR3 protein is CASSYGSSGEQYF. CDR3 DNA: TGTGCCAGCAGTTACGGTTCTAGCGGCGAGCAGTACTTC.